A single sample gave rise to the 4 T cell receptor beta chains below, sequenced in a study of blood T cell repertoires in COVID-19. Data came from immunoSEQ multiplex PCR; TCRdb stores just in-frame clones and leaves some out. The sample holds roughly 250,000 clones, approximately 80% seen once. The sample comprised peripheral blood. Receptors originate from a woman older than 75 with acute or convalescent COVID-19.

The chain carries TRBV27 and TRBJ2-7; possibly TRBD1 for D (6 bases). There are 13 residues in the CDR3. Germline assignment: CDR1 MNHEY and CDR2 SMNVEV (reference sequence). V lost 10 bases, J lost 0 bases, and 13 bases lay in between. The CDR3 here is CATLDSYSYEQYF. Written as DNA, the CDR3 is TGTGCCACCCTGGACAGCTACTCCTACGAGCAGTACTTC.

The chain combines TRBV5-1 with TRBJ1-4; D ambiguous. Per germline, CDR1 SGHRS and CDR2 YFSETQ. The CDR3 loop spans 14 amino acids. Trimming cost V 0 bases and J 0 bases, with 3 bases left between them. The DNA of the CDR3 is TGCGCCAGCAGCTTGGTAGCAACTAATGAAAAACTGTTTTTT. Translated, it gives CASSLVATNEKLFF.

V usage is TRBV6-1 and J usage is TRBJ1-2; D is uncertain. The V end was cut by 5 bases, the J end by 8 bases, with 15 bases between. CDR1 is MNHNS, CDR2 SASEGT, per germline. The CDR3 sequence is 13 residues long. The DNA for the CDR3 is TGTGCCAGCAGTCTTGCGAGGTCCGGCGGCTACACCTTC. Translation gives CASSLARSGGYTF.

The CDR3 spells CASKISGGNTDTQYF. In DNA form, the CDR3 reads TGTGCCAGCAAGATCAGCGGGGGGAACACAGATACGCAGTATTTT. The chain links TRBV2 to TRBJ2-3; the match to TRBD2 covers 9 bases. Germline V CDR1 and CDR2: SNHLY, FYNNEI. This CDR3 is 15 amino acids long. V lost 7 bases, J lost 2 bases, and 7 bases stayed unmatched.